This TCR beta chain was captured by sequencing in a study of blood T cells in healthy people across ages (dated by TCRdb to the mid-2010s). Study-wide context: Template switching captured roughly one uniquely barcoded TCR beta cDNA molecule per two T cells in model experiments. Using deep sequencing normalized with unique cDNA molecular identifiers, the study measured how TCR beta repertoire diversity changes with age. Two additional independent replicas of 1 million unique cDNA reads from the same blood draw were analyzed for two donors (one aged 18 to 29 and one aged 80 or older). To avoid experimental bias, donors of different ages were spread randomly across the sequencing lanes. Donors were grouped into four age groups: young (average approximately 15 years), middle-aged (about 40), aged (roughly 67) and long-lived (82). Broader findings and caveats from the paper: As age increased, observed TCR beta diversity per million T cells dropped in a roughly linear way, and a significant reduction was already evident by age 40. Because the CMV infection status of the donors was unknown, age-related changes in expanded clonotypes may potentially have been confounded. Compared with the aged group, the long-lived group had more naive CD4+ T cells, fewer expanded clones and increased TCR diversity, suggesting age selection. Bulk unsorted PBMC profiling prevented conclusive comparison of naive and antigen-experienced compartments. There was a strong correlation between observed TCR beta diversity and the percentage of naive T cells measured by flow cytometry. Estimates of total diversity based on one million sequenced T cells were considered lower bounds and underestimates.

This clonotype was found many times. Its antigen is not yet known. One base away there is no much larger clone; base qualities are not given. The donors were roughly 39 Caucasian individuals from Russia, aged roughly 6 to 100 years, who were systemically healthy. Each donor gave around 9.5 milliliters of peripheral blood, collected into EDTA-treated Vacutainer tubes. Ficoll-Paque density-gradient centrifugation was used to isolate PBMCs, with at least 7 million per sample. Total RNA was extracted from PBMCs with Trizol reagent, with at least 5 micrograms obtained per sample. Naive CD45RAhigh/CD27high T cell percentages were measured by flow cytometry on a PBMC aliquot from every donor. V is shortened by 3 bases, J by 0 bases, and the region joining them spans 6 bases. From cysteine to phenylalanine, the CDR3 is 12 amino acids long. Solely the CDR3 DNA is kept, with 36 bases framed from the first base. Based on the germline V gene (reference sequence), the CDR1 and CDR2 sequences are DFQATT and SNEGSKA.

The method was 5' RACE. Sequencing instrument: Illumina HiSeq 2500. The second PCR ran for roughly 7 to 11 cycles and used a J-beta primer mix along with a sample-barcoded 5' primer. A template-switch 5' adaptor carrying 12 random nucleotides introduced a unique molecular identifier onto each TCR beta cDNA molecule. At least 2.5 million CDR3-containing paired-end reads were obtained from each sample. All of the RNA was converted into first-strand cDNA using the Mint cDNA synthesis kit, with a TRBC-specific oligonucleotide serving as the primer. After uracil-DNA glycosylase treatment, a first 18-cycle PCR used universal primers M1SS and BC2_uni_R on all cDNA. The authors' pipeline ran thus. For normalization, 1 million high-quality reads, each with a distinct molecular identifier, were randomly selected from each sample. Reads sharing molecular identifiers were discarded rather than binned into consensus sequences. MiTCR, with a Q25 quality threshold and the strictest error-elimination algorithm, was used for CDR3 identification, clonotype clustering and error correction. A nonparametric unseen species model using Euler transformation provided a lower-bound estimate of total TCR beta diversity. TCRdb ran its own pipeline on the public reads, namely fastp trimming at Q25 and MiXCR clone calling, and kept in-frame beta chains. Rows matching on CDR3 protein sequence are summarized as one entry with the most common DNA and genes. The V and J calls were determined by TCRdb, not by the authors. Present in this sample are 780,000 or so distinct CDR3 sequences, about 55% of which were seen just once. The ten top clones hold under 50% of the sample.

The V and J genes are TRBV20-1 and TRBJ2-7, with TRBD2 perhaps the D gene, on 5 matching bases. The origin of this receptor is a man at least 80 years old in good health. Sequenced sample: blood. In nucleotides, the sequence is TGCAGTGCTAGCGGGGACTCCTACGAGCAGTACTTC. It translates as CSASGDSYEQYF.